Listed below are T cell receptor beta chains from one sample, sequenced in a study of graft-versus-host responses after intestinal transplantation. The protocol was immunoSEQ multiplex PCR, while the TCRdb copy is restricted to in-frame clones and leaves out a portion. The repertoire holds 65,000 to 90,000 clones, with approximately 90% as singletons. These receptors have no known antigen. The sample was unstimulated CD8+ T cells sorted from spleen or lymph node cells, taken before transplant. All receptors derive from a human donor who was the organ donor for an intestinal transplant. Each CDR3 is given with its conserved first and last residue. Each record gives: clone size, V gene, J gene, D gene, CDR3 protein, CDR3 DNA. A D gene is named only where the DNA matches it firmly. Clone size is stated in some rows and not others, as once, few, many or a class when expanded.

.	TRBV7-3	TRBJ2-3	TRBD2	CASSLCSGDSTDTQYF	TGTGCCAGCAGCTTATGTAGCGGGGACAGCACAGATACGCAGTATTTT
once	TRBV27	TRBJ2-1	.	CASNPGGYNEQFF	TGTGCCAGCAATCCAGGAGGCTACAATGAGCAGTTCTTC
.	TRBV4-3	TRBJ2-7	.	CASSQEQGLGYEQYF	TGCGCCAGCAGCCAAGAACAGGGCCTCGGCTACGAGCAGTACTTC
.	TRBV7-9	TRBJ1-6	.	CASSLSSGVNSPLHF	TGTGCCAGCAGCTTATCCTCCGGTGTTAATTCACCCCTCCACTTT
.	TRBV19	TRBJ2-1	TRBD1	CASNTGTAYNEQFF	TGTGCCAGTAATACCGGGACAGCCTACAATGAGCAGTTCTTC
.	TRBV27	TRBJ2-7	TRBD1	CASSLSGTGAYEQYF	TGTGCCAGCAGTCTATCCGGGACAGGGGCCTACGAGCAGTACTTC
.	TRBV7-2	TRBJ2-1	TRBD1	CASSTTGGSYNEQFF	TGTGCCAGCAGCACGACAGGGGGCTCCTACAATGAGCAGTTCTTC
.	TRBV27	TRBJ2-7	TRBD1	CATGQAFSYEQYF	TGTGCCACCGGACAGGCCTTCTCCTACGAGCAGTACTTC
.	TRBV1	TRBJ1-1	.	CTSSQDRGQGQGAFF	TGCACCAGCAGCCAAGATCGCGGACAGGGGCAAGGAGCTTTCTTT
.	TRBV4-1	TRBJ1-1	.	CASSQEASEAFF	TGCGCCAGCAGCCAAGAGGCCAGTGAAGCTTTCTTT
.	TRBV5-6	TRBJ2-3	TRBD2	CASSAGLAGSTDTQYF	TGTGCCAGCAGCGCGGGACTAGCGGGAAGCACAGATACGCAGTATTTT
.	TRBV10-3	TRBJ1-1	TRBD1	CAISESRDRGRWTEAFF	TGTGCCATCAGTGAGTCCCGGGACAGGGGGCGATGGACTGAAGCTTTCTTT
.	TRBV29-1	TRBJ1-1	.	CSVQEHTEAFF	TGCAGCGTGCAAGAGCACACTGAAGCTTTCTTT
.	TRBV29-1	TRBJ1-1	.	CSVEEVLGAEAFF	TGCAGCGTTGAAGAGGTCCTCGGGGCTGAAGCTTTCTTT
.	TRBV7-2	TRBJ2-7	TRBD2	CASSPTSGGAYEQYF	TGTGCCAGCAGCCCGACTAGCGGGGGGGCCTACGAGCAGTACTTC
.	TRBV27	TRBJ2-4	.	CASSRLLAKNIQYF	TGTGCCAGCAGCCGGTTACTAGCCAAAAACATTCAGTACTTC
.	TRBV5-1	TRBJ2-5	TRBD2	CASSPAGTETQYF	TGCGCCAGCAGCCCAGCGGGGACAGAGACCCAGTACTTC
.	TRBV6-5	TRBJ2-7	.	CASSYSLGGEQYF	TGTGCCAGCAGTTACTCGTTAGGCGGAGAGCAGTACTTC
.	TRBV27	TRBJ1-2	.	CASSFANGGGYTF	TGTGCCAGCAGTTTTGCCAACGGAGGCGGCTACACCTTC
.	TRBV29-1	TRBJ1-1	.	CSVEVTGSEAFF	TGCAGCGTTGAAGTGACAGGAAGTGAAGCTTTCTTT
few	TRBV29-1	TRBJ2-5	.	CSVEDFRDMGGETQYF	TGCAGCGTTGAAGATTTCCGGGACATGGGGGGGGAGACCCAGTACTTC
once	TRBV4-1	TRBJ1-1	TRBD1	CASSQDRGNTEAFF	TGCGCCAGCAGCCAGGACAGGGGGAACACTGAAGCTTTCTTT
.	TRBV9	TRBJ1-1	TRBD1	CASSGQGTEGTEAFF	TGTGCCAGCAGCGGACAGGGGACCGAGGGTACTGAAGCTTTCTTT
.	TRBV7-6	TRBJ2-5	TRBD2	CASSLRAGGPQETQYF	TGTGCCAGCAGCTTAAGAGCGGGGGGGCCGCAAGAGACCCAGTACTTC
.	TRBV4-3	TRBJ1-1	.	CASSQDWRGGTEAFF	TGCGCCAGCAGCCAAGATTGGAGAGGGGGCACTGAAGCTTTCTTT
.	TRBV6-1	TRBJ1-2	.	CASSEFRLENYGYTF	TGTGCCAGCAGCGAGTTCCGGTTAGAAAACTATGGCTACACCTTC
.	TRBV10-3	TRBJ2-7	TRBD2	CAISISGGHYEQYF	TGTGCCATCAGTATTAGCGGGGGCCACTACGAGCAGTACTTC
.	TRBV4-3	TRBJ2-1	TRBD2	CASSQVAGAYNEQFF	TGCGCCAGCAGCCAAGTAGCGGGGGCCTACAATGAGCAGTTCTTC
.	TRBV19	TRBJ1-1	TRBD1	CASSTRQGLDEAFF	TGTGCCAGTAGTACCAGACAGGGGTTGGATGAAGCTTTCTTT
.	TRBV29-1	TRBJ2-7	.	CSVEGPRSTKNYEQYF	TGCAGCGTTGAAGGCCCGCGGAGTACAAAGAACTACGAGCAGTACTTC
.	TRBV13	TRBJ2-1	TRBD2	CASSLRTSVNEQFF	TGTGCCAGCAGCCTTCGGACTAGCGTAAATGAGCAGTTCTTC
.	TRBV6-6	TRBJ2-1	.	CASGYPGEYEQFF	TGTGCCAGCGGGTACCCCGGGGAGTATGAGCAGTTCTTC
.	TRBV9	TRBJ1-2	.	CASSAGGGYTF	TGTGCCAGCAGCGCCGGAGGAGGCTACACCTTC
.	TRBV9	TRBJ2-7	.	CASSVGSSSYEQYF	TGTGCCAGCAGCGTAGGTTCCAGCTCCTACGAGCAGTACTTC
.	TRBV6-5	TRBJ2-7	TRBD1	CASSPTGTVYEQYF	TGTGCCAGCAGTCCTACCGGGACAGTCTACGAGCAGTACTTC
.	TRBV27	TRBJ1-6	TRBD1	CASGQGLAYNSPLHF	TGTGCCAGTGGACAGGGGCTGGCCTATAATTCACCCCTCCACTTT